This T cell receptor beta chain was captured in a study of shared clonotypes between healthy human individuals. Naive CD8 cells lacked CD45RO and underwent positive selection for CCR7, leaving out terminally differentiated effector memory CD45RA+ cells. About this clone itself: Antigen unknown.

Study-wide results and caveats: Naive CD4 clonotypes overlapped across a few donors at roughly 5%. An expected dependence of interdonor clonotype sharing on sequencing depth was noted.

The repertoire was sequenced with immunoSEQ multiplex PCR; TCRdb's copy has only in-frame clones and lacks some. The sample holds approximately 2,000,000 clones, just under 95% seen once. V was clipped by 0 bases and J by 5 bases, with 6 bases between them. The germline CDR1 and CDR2 sequences are SGHNT and YYREEE (reference sequence). The CDR3 length is 13 residues. The sample was naive CD8+ T cells from PBMCs. The V call is TRBV5-4, the J call TRBJ2-1; D gene ambiguous. The receptor comes from a man aged 18-30 years in good health. Some clones in this sample may be carry-over from other donors' samples. CDR3 sequence reads: CASSLGWNNEQFF. In DNA, the CDR3 is TGTGCCAGCAGCTTGGGCTGGAACAATGAGCAGTTCTTC.